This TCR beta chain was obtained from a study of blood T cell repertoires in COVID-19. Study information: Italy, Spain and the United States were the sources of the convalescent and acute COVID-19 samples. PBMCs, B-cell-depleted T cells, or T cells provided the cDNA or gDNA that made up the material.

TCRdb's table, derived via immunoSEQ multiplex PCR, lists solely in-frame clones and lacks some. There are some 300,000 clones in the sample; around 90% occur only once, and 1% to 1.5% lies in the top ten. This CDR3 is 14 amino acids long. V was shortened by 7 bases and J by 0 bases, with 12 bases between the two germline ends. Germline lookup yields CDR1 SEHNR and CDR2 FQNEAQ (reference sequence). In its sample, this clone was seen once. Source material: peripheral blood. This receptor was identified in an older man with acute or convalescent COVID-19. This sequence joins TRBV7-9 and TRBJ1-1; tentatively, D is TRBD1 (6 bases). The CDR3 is CASTEGHMNTEAFF. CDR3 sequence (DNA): TGTGCCAGCACAGAGGGACACATGAACACTGAAGCTTTCTTT.